This TCR beta chain emerged from a study of blood T cell repertoires in COVID-19. As for the study in general: The origin of the acute and convalescent COVID-19 samples was the United States, Italy and Spain. Sources were T cells, B-cell-depleted T cells, or PBMCs; the material itself was cDNA or gDNA.

Per the original data handling: From reference gene primer amplification, estimates of nucleated cell counts were derived. Repertoires were generated with immunoSEQ multiplex PCR, while TCRdb's copy carries only in-frame clones and drops some. For V, J and clone size, that table is used; D and trimming come from the DNA. The table has about 230,000 clones, about 83% seen once. The CDR3 length is 15 residues. The germline CDR1 and CDR2 sequences are LNHDA and SQIVND (reference sequence). V lost 5 bases and J lost 1; bases outside the gene matches: 7. This clone was seen once. The chain carries TRBV19 and TRBJ2-7; 8 nucleotides agree with TRBD2. The material sequenced was peripheral blood. This clonotype was obtained from a woman aged 45-59 years with acute or convalescent COVID-19. The CDR3 DNA is TGTGCCAGTAGTTCCAGGGCGGGAGGTTCCTACGAGCAGTACTTC. Encoded protein: CASSSRAGGSYEQYF.